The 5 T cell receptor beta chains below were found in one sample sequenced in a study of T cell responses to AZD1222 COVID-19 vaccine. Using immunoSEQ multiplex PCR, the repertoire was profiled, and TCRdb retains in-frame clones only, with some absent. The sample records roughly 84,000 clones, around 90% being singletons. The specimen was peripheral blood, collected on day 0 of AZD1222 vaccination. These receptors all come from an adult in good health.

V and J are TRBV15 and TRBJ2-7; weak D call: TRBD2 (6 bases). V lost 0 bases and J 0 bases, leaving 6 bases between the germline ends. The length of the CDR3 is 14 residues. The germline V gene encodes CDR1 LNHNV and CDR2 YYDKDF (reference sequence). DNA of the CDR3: TGTGCCACCAGCAGAGACGGGAGCTCCTACGAGCAGTACTTC. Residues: CATSRDGSSYEQYF.

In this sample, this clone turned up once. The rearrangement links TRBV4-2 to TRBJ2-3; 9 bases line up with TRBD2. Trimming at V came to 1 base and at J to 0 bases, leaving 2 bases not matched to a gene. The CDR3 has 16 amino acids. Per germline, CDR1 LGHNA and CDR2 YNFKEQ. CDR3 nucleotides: TGTGCCAGCAGCCAAGTTACTAGCGGGAGCACAGATACGCAGTATTTT. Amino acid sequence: CASSQVTSGSTDTQYF.

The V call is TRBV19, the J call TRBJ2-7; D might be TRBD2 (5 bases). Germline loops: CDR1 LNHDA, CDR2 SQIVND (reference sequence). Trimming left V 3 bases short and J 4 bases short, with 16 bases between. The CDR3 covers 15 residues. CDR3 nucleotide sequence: TGTGCCAGTAGTATGAGAACCAGCGGTAAATACGAGCAGTACTTC. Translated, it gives CASSMRTSGKYEQYF.

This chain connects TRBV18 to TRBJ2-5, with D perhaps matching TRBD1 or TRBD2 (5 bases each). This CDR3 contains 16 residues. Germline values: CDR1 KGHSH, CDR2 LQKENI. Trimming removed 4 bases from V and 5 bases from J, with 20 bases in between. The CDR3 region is CASSLAGTAGRETQYF. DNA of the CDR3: TGTGCCAGCTCACTAGCCGGGACCGCCGGAAGGGAGACCCAGTACTTC. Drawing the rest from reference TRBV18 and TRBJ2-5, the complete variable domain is NAGVMQNPRHLVRRRGQEARLRCSPMKGHSHVYWYRQLPEEGLKFMVYLQKENIIDESGMPKERFSAEFPKEGPSILRIQQVVRGDSAAYFCASSLAGTAGRETQYFGPGTRLLVL.

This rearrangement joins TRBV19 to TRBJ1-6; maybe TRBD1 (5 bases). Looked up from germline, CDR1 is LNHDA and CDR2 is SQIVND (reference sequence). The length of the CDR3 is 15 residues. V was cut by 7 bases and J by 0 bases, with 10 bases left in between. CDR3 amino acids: CASKQESSYNSPLHF. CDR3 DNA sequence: TGTGCCAGTAAACAGGAGAGCTCCTATAATTCACCCCTCCACTTT.